The 20 T cell receptor beta chains listed next were all sequenced from one sample in a study of cytomegalovirus exposure and HLA in healthy donors. The PCR contained 60 Vbeta and 13 Jbeta primers. Measured with immunoSEQ multiplex PCR; TCRdb has only the in-frame clones, and not every one. This repertoire shows 130,000 to 150,000 clones, about 85% found once; its top ten account for almost 2.5%. Input material: PBMCs. The receptors derive from a boy between 2 and 10 years old in good health and CMV-seronegative.

A word on this clone: An end of the junction differs from the germline gene, which may be a read error. The V and J genes are TRBV7-2 and TRBJ2-7, with 8 bases fitting TRBD2. Looked up from germline, CDR1 is SGHTA and CDR2 is FQGNSA. CDR3 size: 16 residues. The CDR3 loop reads CASSLVPGLESSEQYF. Written as DNA, the CDR3 is TGTGCCAGCAGCTTGGTCCCGGGACTAGAATCCTCCGAGCAGTACTTC.

This sequence joins TRBV15 and TRBJ2-3; D is unresolved. Trimming pared 7 bases from V and 1 base from J, leaving 6 bases between. Germline lookup yields CDR1 LNHNV and CDR2 YYDKDF (reference sequence). CDR3 length equals 12 residues. CDR3 sequence reads: CATNRGTDTQYF. CDR3 DNA: TGTGCCACCAACCGAGGCACAGATACGCAGTATTTT.

The chain employs TRBV4-3 and TRBJ1-5; D gene uncertain. Germline assignment: CDR1 LGHNA and CDR2 YSLEER. CDR3 length equals 18 residues. Trimming stripped 0 bases from V and 4 bases from J, with 19 bases between. The CDR3 DNA is TGCGCCAGCAGCCAAGATCCTAGTCCGGGTAGGGAGAATCAGCCCCAGCATTTT. Translating it yields CASSQDPSPGRENQPQHF.

This clone turned up a few times. This sequence joins TRBV5-4 and TRBJ2-3; 8 nucleotides align to TRBD2. This CDR3 is 16 amino acids long. V shed 4 bases and J 1 base; nucleotides not matched to a gene: 8. CDR1 and CDR2 (germline): SGHNT, YYREEE (reference sequence). The CDR3 loop reads CASSPAGTRGTDTQYF. CDR3 in DNA: TGTGCCAGCAGCCCGGCCGGGACTAGAGGCACAGATACGCAGTATTTT. The whole variable domain, filled in from reference TRBV5-4 and TRBJ2-3, reads ETGVTQSPTHLIKTRGQQVTLRCSSQSGHNTVSWYQQALGQGPQFIFQYYREEENGRGNFPPRFSGLQFPNYSSELNVNALELDDSALYLCASSPAGTRGTDTQYFGPGTRLTVL.

The chain employs TRBV14 and TRBJ2-1; 10 bases are shared with TRBD1. With 2 bases clipped from V and 8 bases from J, the junction kept 9 bases outside the gene matches. Germline V lookup: CDR1 SGHDN, CDR2 FVKESK. The CDR3 covers 16 residues. CDR3 sequence reads: CASSQSRDRGLDEQFF. DNA of the CDR3: TGTGCCAGCAGCCAATCCCGGGACAGGGGTTTAGATGAGCAGTTCTTC.

The V gene is TRBV12-5, the J gene TRBJ2-3, with TRBD2 identical over 9 bases. The CDR3 extends over 20 amino acids. Unmatched junction bases numbered 19, after V lost 4 bases and J lost 2 bases. Germline CDR1 reads LGHNT; CDR2 reads FRNRAP. The CDR3 protein is CASGSYLGLAPRRYTDTQYF. The CDR3 DNA follows: TGTGCTAGTGGTTCCTACCTCGGACTAGCGCCACGACGGTACACAGATACGCAGTATTTT.

The chain is built from TRBV5-1 and TRBJ2-7; 12 bases map to TRBD2. Germline V gene data show CDR1 as SGHRS and CDR2 as YFSETQ. V lost 3 bases and J lost 6; bases outside the gene matches: 4. The CDR3 consists of 14 residues. The CDR3 DNA reads TGCGCCAGCAGCTCCGGGACTAGCGGGTCCGAGCAGTACTTC. Protein sequence: CASSSGTSGSEQYF.

V usage is TRBV7-9 and J usage is TRBJ2-2; D may be TRBD1 (5 bases). Trimming pared 6 bases from V and 6 bases from J, leaving 26 bases between. The CDR3 runs to 18 residues. The germline V gene has CDR1 SEHNR and CDR2 FQNEAQ (reference sequence). The CDR3 nucleotides are TGTGCCAGCAGTTCTACTTATCGGGCAGGGAATTTCGCCGGGGAGCTGTTTTTT. Protein: CASSSTYRAGNFAGELFF.

The chain carries TRBV27 and TRBJ2-7; weak D call: TRBD2 (5 bases). Germline lookup yields CDR1 MNHEY and CDR2 SMNVEV (reference sequence). The V end lost 4 bases, the J end lost 3 bases, and 13 bases lay between the germline ends. This CDR3 comprises 14 residues. The CDR3 protein is CASSSNGNHYEQYF. The CDR3 region has the DNA TGTGCCAGCAGTTCAAACGGGAATCACTACGAGCAGTACTTC.

The rearrangement joins TRBV7-2 to TRBJ2-6; D perhaps matches TRBD1 (5 bases). CDR3 length: 15 amino acids. The V gene's germline CDR1 is SGHTA and CDR2 FQGNSA. The germline V and J ends were trimmed by 4 bases and 4 bases, with 11 bases remaining between them. CDR3 sequence reads: CASSSAGSGANVLTF. The DNA of the CDR3 is TGTGCCAGCAGCTCCGCAGGGTCCGGGGCCAACGTCCTGACTTTC.

The genes are TRBV28 and TRBJ2-1, with 8 bases identical to TRBD1. V was pared by 2 bases and J by 5 bases, with 8 bases of the junction left unmatched. The CDR3 has 16 amino acids. The germline V gene has CDR1 MDHEN and CDR2 SYDVKM. DNA for the CDR3: TGTGCCAGCAGTTTAGGCCTTGCGACAGGGGACAATGAGCAGTTCTTC. Its translation: CASSLGLATGDNEQFF.

This clone was detected only once. The junction departs from germline at one end; a sequencing error may be responsible. The V gene is TRBV2, the J gene TRBJ2-1; 8 nucleotides agree with TRBD2. CDR1 is SNHLY, CDR2 FYNNEI, per germline. The CDR3 runs to 15 residues. DNA of the CDR3: TGTGCCAGTCGGACTAGCAGGAACACCTACAGTGAGCAGTTCTTC. Translating gives CASRTSRNTYSEQFF.

The chain couples TRBV4-1 to TRBJ1-1; no reliable D call. The V gene's germline CDR1 is MGHRA and CDR2 YSYEKL. The length of the CDR3 is 18 residues. The germline V and J ends were trimmed by 1 base and 1 base, with 19 bases remaining between them. The CDR3 DNA reads TGCGCCAGCAGCCAAGCATCGCCTGCGAGACGGGAGAACACTGAAGCTTTCTTT. Amino acids: CASSQASPARRENTEAFF.

The chain employs TRBV19 and TRBJ1-1; 8 bases line up with TRBD1. Germline-derived CDR1 and CDR2 are LNHDA and SQIVND (reference sequence). The CDR3 contains 14 residues. The ends lost 7 bases at V and 4 bases at J; junction bases unmatched: 8. The CDR3 DNA follows: TGTGCCAGTACCAGCGGACAGGGTGTCACTGAAGCTTTCTTT. The encoded protein is CASTSGQGVTEAFF.

CDR3 coding DNA: TGTGCCAGCAGCTTAGTCCGGGTTGAAGCTTTCTTT. This codes for CASSLVRVEAFF. The chain joins TRBV7-2 to TRBJ1-1; D not resolved. From germline, CDR1 is SGHTA and CDR2 FQGNSA. This CDR3 is 12 amino acids long. V lost 1 base, J lost 7 bases, and 7 bases lay in between.

This clone has only one observation. The rearrangement uses TRBV28 and TRBJ1-5; TRBD1 matches at 8 bases. CDR3 size: 16 residues. After removal of 4 bases from V and 0 bases from J, the junction contained 5 bases not matched to a gene. Germline values: CDR1 MDHEN, CDR2 SYDVKM. In DNA form, the CDR3 reads TGTGCCAGCAGTTCACAGGGGGGCCCTAGCAATCAGCCCCAGCATTTT. Translated: CASSSQGGPSNQPQHF.

The chain recombines TRBV11-2 with TRBJ1-1; 8 bases align to TRBD1. The CDR3 sequence is 14 residues long. From germline, CDR1 is SGHAT and CDR2 FQNNGV. With V trimmed by 5 bases and J by 5 bases, 7 bases remained unmatched. In DNA, the CDR3 is TGTGCCAGCAGCGTCAGGGGGCTGAGGACTGAAGCTTTCTTT. Protein: CASSVRGLRTEAFF.

This clone was seen once. Relative to the germline gene, one junction end is altered; a read error may explain this. V and J are TRBV6-1 and TRBJ1-5, with 8 bases matching TRBD1. This CDR3 comprises 14 residues. In germline, CDR1 is MNHNS, CDR2 SASEGT. CDR3 amino acids: CASSQGASHQPQHF. The CDR3, as DNA: TGTGCCAGCAGTCAGGGGGCTAGCCATCAGCCCCAGCATTTT.

The chain has TRBV5-1 and TRBJ2-7; D not resolved. CDR1 SGHRS and CDR2 YFSETQ come from the germline V gene. V dropped 0 bases and J dropped 0 bases, with 10 bases sitting between them. This CDR3 has 15 residues. CDR3 DNA: TGCGCCAGCAGCTTGGTGGTACAGCACTCCTACGAGCAGTACTTC. Its translation is CASSLVVQHSYEQYF.

The V gene is TRBV18, the J gene TRBJ1-1; 7 bases are shared with TRBD1. The CDR3 runs to 16 residues. Germline CDR1 KGHSH, CDR2 LQKENI. Trimming removed 3 bases from V and 3 bases from J; junction bases left unmatched: 10. In nucleotides, the CDR3 is TGTGCCAGCTCACCCTCCATATGGGACAGAGACACTGAAGCTTTCTTT. It codes for CASSPSIWDRDTEAFF.